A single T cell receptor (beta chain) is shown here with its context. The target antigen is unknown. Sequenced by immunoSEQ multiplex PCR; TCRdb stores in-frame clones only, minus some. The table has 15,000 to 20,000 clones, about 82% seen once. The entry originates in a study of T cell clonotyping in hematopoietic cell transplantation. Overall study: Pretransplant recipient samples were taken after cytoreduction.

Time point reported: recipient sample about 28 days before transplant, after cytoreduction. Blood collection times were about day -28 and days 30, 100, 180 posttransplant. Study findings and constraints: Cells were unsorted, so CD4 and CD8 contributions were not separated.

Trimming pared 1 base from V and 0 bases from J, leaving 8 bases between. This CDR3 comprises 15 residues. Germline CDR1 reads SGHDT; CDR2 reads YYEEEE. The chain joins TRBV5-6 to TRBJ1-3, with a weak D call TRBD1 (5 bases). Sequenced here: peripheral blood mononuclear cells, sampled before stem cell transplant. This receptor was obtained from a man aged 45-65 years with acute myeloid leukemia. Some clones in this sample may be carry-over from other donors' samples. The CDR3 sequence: CASSLRGNSGNTIYF. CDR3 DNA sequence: TGTGCCAGCAGCTTGAGGGGAAACTCTGGAAACACCATATATTTT. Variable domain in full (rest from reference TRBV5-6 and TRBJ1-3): DAGVTQSPTHLIKTRGQQVTLRCSPKSGHDTVSWYQQALGQGPQFIFQYYEEEERQRGNFPDRFSGHQFPNYSSELNVNALLLGDSALYLCASSLRGNSGNTIYFGEGSWLTVV.